Sequencing of this T cell receptor (beta chain) was carried out in a study of OX40 agonist ivuxolimab in advanced cancers. Study at large: Every 2 weeks, ivuxolimab was infused into the patients intravenously at between 0.01 and 10 mg/kg. Head and neck, renal cell, melanoma or hepatocellular carcinoma were the cancers that dose-escalation patients had.

Whole-study results and caveats: Researchers did not determine the expanded peripheral T cells' antigen specificity.

In the case of this clone: The target antigen is unknown.

Profiling relied on immunoSEQ multiplex PCR, and the TCRdb table lists in-frame clones only, not all of them. The repertoire includes approximately 18,000 clones, 67% of them detected once, and roughly 19% sits in the top ten. CDR3 length: 12 amino acids. Germline values: CDR1 PRHDT, CDR2 FYEKMQ (reference sequence). Trimming took off 3 bases at V and 6 bases at J, with 8 bases between the two ends. The TCR originated in an adult with an advanced solid tumor such as melanoma, head and neck, liver or kidney cancer. The chain links TRBV13 to TRBJ1-1; TRBD1 might be the D (6 bases). The sequencing used CD4+ or CD8+ T cells sorted from blood, collected in a trial of the OX40 agonist ivuxolimab. The CDR3: CASSFGQSEAFF. For the CDR3, the DNA is TGTGCCAGCAGCTTCGGACAGTCTGAAGCTTTCTTT. Full variable domain (outside the CDR3, taken from reference TRBV13 and TRBJ1-1): AAGVIQSPRHLIKEKRETATLKCYPIPRHDTVYWYQQGPGQDPQFLISFYEKMQSDKGSIPDRFSAQQFSDYHSELNMSSLELGDSALYFCASSFGQSEAFFGQGTRLTVV.